The 20 T cell receptor beta chains given below trace back to one sample, sequenced in a study of immune heterogeneity within non-small cell lung tumors (dated by TCRdb to between 2017 and 2018). Instrument on record: HiSeq X Ten. The TCR beta CDR3 region was amplified with a multiplex PCR system whose first round of about 10 cycles used 32 V-gene forward primers and 13 J-gene reverse primers. TCRdb applied fastp at Q25 and MiXCR to the public reads, then kept only in-frame beta chains. Every CDR3 protein is listed once, alongside the most common genes and DNA of its rows. The sample table shows about 34,000 distinct CDR3 sequences, and about 30% are seen once. The top ten hold 3% to 4.5% of the sample. Genomic DNA was extracted from bulk tumor tissue and used as the TCR template, and roughly 560 ng gDNA was amplified per sample. During surgery, multiple biopsies were taken from each primary tumor and placed as far apart as possible within the tumor mass. The study cohort was described as untreated, and patients were newly diagnosed NSCLC cases undergoing curative surgery.

The sequenced material came from lung tumor tissue. The receptors derive from a man aged 40-49 years with non-small cell lung cancer.

In its sample, this clonotype was seen many times. The chain joins TRBV6-1 to TRBJ2-3, with TRBD1 identical over 7 bases. The trim removed 1 base at V and 7 bases at J, leaving 11 bases unmatched. The CDR3 runs to 16 residues. Germline V gene lookup returns CDR1 MNHNS and CDR2 SASEGT. The CDR3 region has the DNA TGTGCCAGCAGTGAAGGTCTCACAGGGGAGTTATATACGCAGTATTTT. It specifies CASSEGLTGELYTQYF.

This clonotype has only a few counts. This chain joins TRBV5-1 and TRBJ2-3; TRBD2 aligns across 13 bases. V shed 3 bases and J 1 base; nucleotides not matched to a gene: 2. The CDR3 has 16 amino acids. Germline V gene data show CDR1 as SGHRS and CDR2 as YFSETQ. The CDR3 coding sequence is TGCGCCAGCAGCTCCGGGACTAGCGGGGGCACAGATACGCAGTATTTT. Its translation: CASSSGTSGGTDTQYF.

This clonotype ranks as medium-sized. This sequence joins TRBV9 and TRBJ1-4, with D unclear. The CDR3 runs 17 residues. CDR1 and CDR2 from the germline V gene are SGDLS and YYNGEE. The V end lost 0 bases, the J end lost 8 bases, and 20 bases lay between the germline ends. Here the CDR3 DNA reads TGTGCCAGCAGCGTAGCCGGAACGAGGTTGATGGGCGAAAAACTGTTTTTT. This sequence encodes CASSVAGTRLMGEKLFF.

Concerning this clonotype itself: Since a much larger clone is just one base distant, this may be a read error. The chain employs TRBV7-2 and TRBJ1-4; tentatively, D is TRBD1 (5 bases). The length of the CDR3 is 16 residues. V was cut by 4 bases and J by 8 bases, with 20 bases left in between. CDR1 is SGHTA and CDR2 is FQGNSA in the germline V gene. The CDR3: CASSSAGGQGWEKLFF. DNA of the CDR3: TGTGCCAGCAGCTCAGCGGGAGGGCAGGGATGGGAAAAACTGTTTTTT. Using reference TRBV7-2 and TRBJ1-4 for the parts outside the CDR3, the full variable domain is GAGVSQSPSNKVTEKGKDVELRCDPISGHTALYWYRQSLGQGLEFLIYFQGNSAPDKSGLPSDRFSAERTGGSVSTLTIQRTQQEDSAVYLCASSSAGGQGWEKLFFGSGTQLSVL.

This clonotype was observed many times. The chain joins TRBV7-9 to TRBJ1-2, with no clear D. Trimming took 0 bases from V and 8 from J, leaving 13 bases between them. The germline gives CDR1 SEHNR, CDR2 FQNEAQ (reference sequence). The CDR3 extends over 14 amino acids. CDR3 sequence reads: CASSLAAGLRGYTF. The CDR3 DNA reads TGTGCCAGCAGCTTAGCGGCGGGGTTGAGGGGCTACACCTTC.

This clonotype has ten or more counts. The CDR3 coding sequence is TGTGCCAGCAGTTTAGGGGGGAAACGACTTCACTATGGCTACACCTTC. Its translation is CASSLGGKRLHYGYTF. The chain uses TRBV27 and TRBJ1-2; tentative D call: TRBD1 (5 bases). Trimming shortened V by 2 bases and J by 3 bases, and 16 bases separated the two germline ends. Looked up from germline, CDR1 is MNHEY and CDR2 is SMNVEV (reference sequence). The CDR3 runs 16 residues.

At least ten counts were recorded for this clonotype. This sequence joins TRBV20-1 and TRBJ1-2; 7 bases are a match to TRBD1. The J segment lost 0 bases and the V segment lost 4 bases, leaving 2 bases of the junction unmatched. Germline CDR1 is DFQATT and CDR2 is SNEGSKA (reference sequence). The CDR3 loop spans 13 amino acids. The CDR3 nucleotides are TGCAGTGCTAAGGGGGCGGCTAACTATGGCTACACCTTC. Protein product: CSAKGAANYGYTF.

The genes are TRBV10-2 and TRBJ1-5; D is uncertain. This CDR3 contains 16 residues. With 2 bases removed from V and 7 bases from J, the gap between germline ends came to 18 bases. The germline V gene has CDR1 WSHSY and CDR2 SAAADI. The CDR3 DNA reads TGCGCCAGCAGTGAGCCGGACCGCAGCCCGGGGCAGCCCCAGCATTTT. The encoded protein is CASSEPDRSPGQPQHF.

This clonotype was detected many times. The chain links TRBV24-1 to TRBJ1-2; possibly TRBD1 for D (5 bases). Between the trimmed V and J ends, which lost 5 bases and 2 bases, there was a span of 5 bases. There are 12 residues in the CDR3. Germline V gives CDR1 KGHDR, CDR2 SFDVKD. The CDR3 sequence is CATSGGNYGYTF. The CDR3 bases are TGTGCCACCAGTGGGGGGAACTATGGCTACACCTTC.

This clonotype was seen a single time. V is TRBV9 and J is TRBJ1-1; 10 bases agree with TRBD1. Unmatched junction bases numbered 7, after V lost 3 bases and J lost 5 bases. The V gene's germline CDR1 is SGDLS and CDR2 YYNGEE. This CDR3 is 15 amino acids long. The CDR3 loop is CASSARQGAETEAFF. The DNA of the CDR3 is TGTGCCAGCAGCGCCAGACAGGGGGCCGAAACTGAAGCTTTCTTT. Combining the CDR3 with reference TRBV9 and TRBJ1-1 gives the whole variable domain DSGVTQTPKHLITATGQRVTLRCSPRSGDLSVYWYQQSLDQGLQFLIQYYNGEERAKGNILERFSAQQFPDLHSELNLSSLELGDSALYFCASSARQGAETEAFFGQGTRLTVV.

V is TRBV12-3 or TRBV12-4 and J is TRBJ1-1, with 7 bases identical to TRBD1. The CDR3 spans 14 residues. V was clipped by 6 bases and J by 2 bases; unmatched bases: 6. Here the CDR3 reads CASSQTGYNTEAFF. DNA for the CDR3: TGTGCCAGCAGCCAGACAGGGTATAACACTGAAGCTTTCTTT.

J is TRBJ2-2 and V is TRBV7-2, with a tentative D call TRBD1 (5 bases). Trimming took 10 bases from V and 1 from J, leaving 10 bases between them. Germline values: CDR1 SGHTA, CDR2 FQGNSA. The CDR3 totals 13 residues. The CDR3 DNA sequence: TGTGCCACGCAGGGTAGGAACACCGGGGAGCTGTTTTTT. This translates into CATQGRNTGELFF.

This clonotype was seen more than once but under ten times. The chain uses TRBV4-2 and TRBJ2-7; no clear D. Germline CDR1 and CDR2: LGHNA and YNFKEQ. Trimming pared 0 bases from V and 1 base from J, leaving 10 bases between. CDR3 length: 15 amino acids. The CDR3 spells CASSQDPQISYEQYF. The CDR3 DNA sequence: TGTGCCAGCAGCCAAGATCCCCAGATATCCTACGAGCAGTACTTC.

This chain joins TRBV20-1 and TRBJ2-1; no firm D call. The CDR3 has 10 amino acids. Germline loops: CDR1 DFQATT, CDR2 SNEGSKA (reference sequence). The germline V and J ends were trimmed by 7 bases and 9 bases, with 10 bases remaining between them. In DNA form, the CDR3 reads TGCAGTGTTGCAATCGGTGAGCAGTTCTTC. This sequence encodes CSVAIGEQFF.

This clonotype came up a few times. The chain couples TRBV7-6 to TRBJ2-5, with D tentatively TRBD1 or TRBD2 (6 bases each). This CDR3 is 17 amino acids long. V lost 6 bases and J lost 4, with 24 bases in between. Germline V gene lookup returns CDR1 SGHVS and CDR2 FNYEAQ. CDR3 bases: TGTGCCAGCAGTTACGAAGGGGGGAGGTCAAGCCGAGAGACCCAGTACTTC. Its protein product is CASSYEGGRSSRETQYF.

This clonotype came up many times. The CDR3 is CASSPRDSPNYGYTF. The CDR3 region has the DNA TGCGCCAGCAGCCCCCGGGACAGCCCTAACTATGGCTACACCTTC. V gene TRBV5-1 combines with J gene TRBJ1-2, with 7 bases that match TRBD1. V was clipped by 4 bases and J by 0 bases; unmatched bases: 6. The V gene's germline CDR1 is SGHRS and CDR2 YFSETQ. The CDR3 sequence is 15 residues long.

For this clonotype: It may be a read error: a sequence one base away is much more abundant. The chain couples TRBV19 to TRBJ2-1; D perhaps matches TRBD2 (5 bases). CDR1 is LNHDA and CDR2 is SQIVND in the germline V gene (reference sequence). This CDR3 is built from 12 residues. The V end lost 6 bases, the J end lost 8 bases, and 11 bases lay between the germline ends. CDR3 nucleotides: TGTGCCAGTAGCGGGAATGTGGATGAGCAGTTCTTC. Translated: CASSGNVDEQFF.

This clonotype was found many times. The V gene is TRBV6-5, the J gene TRBJ2-7; 9 nucleotides align to TRBD1. The CDR3 has 15 amino acids. After removal of 6 bases from V and 5 bases from J, the junction contained 11 bases not matched to a gene. Germline CDR1 reads MNHEY; CDR2 reads SVGAGI. The CDR3 is CASRTPGTGMDEQYF. In nucleotides, the CDR3 is TGTGCCAGCAGAACCCCAGGGACAGGGATGGACGAGCAGTACTTC.

In this sample, this clonotype is medium-sized. This rearrangement joins TRBV15 to TRBJ1-5, with D perhaps TRBD1 (5 bases). This CDR3 region has 16 residues. V was shortened by 0 bases and J by 2 bases, with 11 bases between the two germline ends. CDR1 LNHNV and CDR2 YYDKDF come from the germline V gene (reference sequence). The DNA of the CDR3 is TGTGCCACCAGCAGAGACCAGGGAGGTGGCAATCAGCCCCAGCATTTT. Translating gives CATSRDQGGGNQPQHF.

This clonotype was counted at least ten times. This CDR3 is CSASAQGQGTEAFF. CDR3 bases: TGCAGTGCTAGCGCACAAGGGCAGGGGACTGAAGCTTTCTTT. The gene calls are TRBV20-1 and TRBJ1-1; possible D gene TRBD1, 6 bases. The CDR3 is made up of 14 amino acids. CDR1 is DFQATT and CDR2 is SNEGSKA in the germline V gene (reference sequence). V was shortened by 3 bases and J by 5 bases, with 16 bases between the two germline ends.